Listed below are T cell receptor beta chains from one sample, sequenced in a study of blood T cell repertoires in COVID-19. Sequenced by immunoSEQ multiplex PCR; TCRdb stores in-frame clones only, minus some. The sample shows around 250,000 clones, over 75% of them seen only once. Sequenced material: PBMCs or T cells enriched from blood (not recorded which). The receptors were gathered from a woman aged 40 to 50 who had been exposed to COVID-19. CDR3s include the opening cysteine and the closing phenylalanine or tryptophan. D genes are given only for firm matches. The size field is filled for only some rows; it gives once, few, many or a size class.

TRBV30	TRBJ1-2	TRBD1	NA	TGTGCCTGCTACCGGGACAGGGTTTCGAGAGGAGGTGGCTACACCTTC	CACYRDRVSRGGGYTF
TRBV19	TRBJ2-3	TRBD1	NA	TGTGCCAGTAGTCGCGGGGACAGGGGGCGCTTCGATACGCAGTATTTT	CASSRGDRGRFDTQYF
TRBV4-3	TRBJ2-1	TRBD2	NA	TGCGCCAGCAGCCAAGATAGCGGGATCTACAATGAGCAGTTCTTC	CASSQDSGIYNEQFF
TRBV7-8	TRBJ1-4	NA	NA	TGTGCCAGCAGCCCCCGGGACACCTCGAATGAAAAACTGTTTTTT	CASSPRDTSNEKLFF
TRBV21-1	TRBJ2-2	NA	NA	TGTGCCAGCAGCAAATCCCGGACAGGGTTAACCGGGGAGCTGTTTTTT	CASSKSRTGLTGELFF
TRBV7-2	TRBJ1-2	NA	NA	TGTGCCAGCAGCCCCCCCGGGGGTTGGGGCTACACCTTC	CASSPPGGWGYTF
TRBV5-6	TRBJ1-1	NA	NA	TGTGCCAGCAGCTTCCAGACAGATTACATGAACACTGAAGCTTTCTTT	CASSFQTDYMNTEAFF
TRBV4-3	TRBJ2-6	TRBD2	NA	TGCGCCAGCAGCCAGCCCGGGGGGGGAACTGGGGCCAACGTCCTGACTTTC	CASSQPGGGTGANVLTF
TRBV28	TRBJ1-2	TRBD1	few	TGTGCCAGCATCCCATCCGTGGGACAGGGTAGGGGCTACACCTTC	CASIPSVGQGRGYTF
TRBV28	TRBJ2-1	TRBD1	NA	TGTGCCACCATTCCGGACAGGGACGCTTACAATGAGCAGTTCTTC	CATIPDRDAYNEQFF
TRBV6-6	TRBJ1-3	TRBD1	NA	TGTGCCAGCAGTCCCGGGACAGATGGAAACACCATATATTTT	CASSPGTDGNTIYF
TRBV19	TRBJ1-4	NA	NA	TGTGCCAGTACACAATCGCATAACGAAAAACTGTTTTTT	CASTQSHNEKLFF
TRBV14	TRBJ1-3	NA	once	TGTGCCAGCAGCCCCTACTCTGGAAACACCATATATTTT	CASSPYSGNTIYF
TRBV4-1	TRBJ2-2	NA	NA	TGCGCCAGCAACCACGGTACCGGGGAGCTGTTTTTT	CASNHGTGELFF
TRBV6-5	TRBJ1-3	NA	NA	TGTGCCAGCAGTAGCTCAGGGTCTGGAAACACCATATATTTT	CASSSSGSGNTIYF
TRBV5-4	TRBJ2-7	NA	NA	TGTGCCAGCAGCTTGGGCGGGGATACCTACGAGCAGTACTTC	CASSLGGDTYEQYF
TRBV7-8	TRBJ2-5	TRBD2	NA	TGTGCCAGCAGCTATGGACTAGCGGCTAAAGAGACCCAGTACTTC	CASSYGLAAKETQYF
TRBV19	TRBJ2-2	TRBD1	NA	TGTGCCAGCGAGACAGGGGCGAACACCGGGGAGCTGTTTTTT	CASETGANTGELFF
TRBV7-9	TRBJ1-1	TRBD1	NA	TGTGCCAGCAGCCCGACAGGGGGGTTAGGCACTGAAGCTTTCTTT	CASSPTGGLGTEAFF
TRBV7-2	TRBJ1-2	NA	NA	TGTGCCAGCAGCTTGTACGCAGGGATGGCTGGCTACACCTTC	CASSLYAGMAGYTF
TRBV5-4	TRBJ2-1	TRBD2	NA	TGTGCCAGCAGCTGGGTGCTAGCGGGGGGGCCTGAGCAGTTCTTC	CASSWVLAGGPEQFF
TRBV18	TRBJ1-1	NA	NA	TGTGCCAGCTCACCACCGGGCACAGAAGCTTTCTTT	CASSPPGTEAFF